This T cell receptor (beta chain) was captured by sequencing in a study of response to subunit inactivated influenza vaccine. On this clonotype: The antigen remains unidentified.

Germline assignment: CDR1 ENHRY and CDR2 SYGVKD. V was trimmed by 8 bases and J by 0 bases, leaving 7 bases between them. The CDR3 runs to 12 residues. MiXCR was run by TCRdb on the RT-PCR reads, yielding one entry per CDR3 protein. The repertoire holds 500,000 or so distinct CDR3 sequences, with 15% to 20% as singletons. Study-level findings and limits: New T cells are recruited in small numbers by each seasonal influenza vaccination, according to the authors' suggestion.

The source was CD4+ T cells sorted from PBMCs, collected roughly 24 months after vaccination. V and J are TRBV10-3 and TRBJ2-5, with D possibly being TRBD1 (6 bases). The receptor was derived from a man aged 50-75 years who received an inactivated influenza vaccine. The CDR3 reads CAIGDNQETQYF. In DNA form, the CDR3 reads TGTGCCATCGGGGACAACCAAGAGACCCAGTACTTC.